This TCR beta chain is from a study of blood T cell repertoires in COVID-19. The wider study: Acute and convalescent COVID-19 specimens originated in the United States, Italy and Spain. PBMCs, B-cell-depleted T cells, or T cells provided the cDNA or gDNA that made up the material.

The protocol was immunoSEQ multiplex PCR, while the TCRdb copy is restricted to in-frame clones and leaves out a portion. Of 200,000 to 300,000 clones in the sample, over 70% were seen once. The receptor's source is a human donor in a cohort sampled during active COVID-19. Sequencing was performed on peripheral blood.

CDR3 nucleotides: TGTGCCATCGGAACTAGCGGGGGGCACACCGGGGAGCTGTTTTTT. This gives the protein CAIGTSGGHTGELFF. The chain combines TRBV10-3 with TRBJ2-2; 12 bases are shared with TRBD2. CDR1 is ENHRY and CDR2 is SYGVKD in the germline V gene. V was clipped by 8 bases and J by 3 bases; unmatched bases: 4. The CDR3 covers 15 residues.